A selection of T cell receptor beta chains follows, all from one sample in a study of T-cell reconstitution after alpha-beta-depleted transplantation in children. TCRdb reprocessed the PCR reads with MiXCR, giving one entry per CDR3 protein. There are about 500,000 distinct CDR3 sequences in the sample; roughly an eighth occur only once, and around 13% lies in the top ten. This sample comprised PBMCs, mostly from graft donor cells, obtained 180 days after TCRalphabeta/CD19-depleted stem cell transplant. The receptors stem from a female patient younger than 10 who had a stem cell transplant for aplastic anemia, so the T cells may come from the graft donor. CDR3s include the opening cysteine and the closing phenylalanine or tryptophan.

V gene: TRBV6-1
J gene: TRBJ1-1
CDR3 protein: CASSPWTGGTEAFF

V gene: TRBV27
J gene: TRBJ2-7
CDR3 protein: CASINTRAGGPYEQYF

V gene: TRBV11-2
J gene: TRBJ2-3
CDR3 protein: CASSFRPLLAGVADTQYF

V gene: TRBV20-1
J gene: TRBJ1-1
CDR3 protein: CSARRPGAPNTEAFF

V gene: TRBV7-8
J gene: TRBJ1-4
CDR3 protein: CASSLEARMGRNEKLFF

V gene: TRBV5-1
J gene: TRBJ1-2
CDR3 protein: CASSFQGSYGYTF

V gene: TRBV7-2
J gene: TRBJ2-1
CDR3 protein: CASSYRGGAYNEQFF

V gene: TRBV7-2
J gene: TRBJ1-1
CDR3 protein: CASSLDRGRGTEAFF

V gene: TRBV5-1
J gene: TRBJ2-7
CDR3 protein: CASSLEGRGPAYEQYF

V gene: TRBV7-2
J gene: TRBJ2-1
CDR3 protein: CASSPPGQAYNEQFF

V gene: TRBV19
J gene: TRBJ2-1
CDR3 protein: CASMFRSGRRNEQFF

V gene: TRBV7-9
J gene: TRBJ1-5
CDR3 protein: CASSPPTGDYSNQPQHF

V gene: TRBV28
J gene: TRBJ1-2
CDR3 protein: CASTLTGYGYTF

V gene: TRBV20-1
J gene: TRBJ2-3
CDR3 protein: CSAPHSGRASDTQYF

V gene: TRBV7-9
J gene: TRBJ2-7
CDR3 protein: CASSGPWPPGSSYEQYF

V gene: TRBV28
J gene: TRBJ2-3
CDR3 protein: CASSSAGTGDTDTQYF

V gene: TRBV28
J gene: TRBJ1-2
CDR3 protein: CASRDPYGYTF

V gene: TRBV28
J gene: TRBJ2-2
CDR3 protein: CASSFRLGGELFF

V gene: TRBV5-1
J gene: TRBJ2-1
CDR3 protein: CASSRTSGSWYEQFF

V gene: TRBV12-3/TRBV12-4
J gene: TRBJ2-1
CDR3 protein: CASSLALGAGGVSYNEQFF

V gene: TRBV12-3/TRBV12-4
J gene: TRBJ2-7
CDR3 protein: CASSPRDRVHEQYF

V gene: TRBV7-6
J gene: TRBJ2-5
CDR3 protein: CASSLSEGTQYF

V gene: TRBV9
J gene: TRBJ1-1
CDR3 protein: CASSAREGTAEAFF

V gene: TRBV4-1
J gene: TRBJ2-4
CDR3 protein: CASSRDPGQGIQYF

V gene: TRBV6-5
J gene: TRBJ2-1
CDR3 protein: CASRRNPSDNEQFF

V gene: TRBV6-2/TRBV6-3
J gene: TRBJ2-3
CDR3 protein: CASRHVGGGSNF

V gene: TRBV4-3
J gene: TRBJ2-3
CDR3 protein: CASSRVRSTDTQYF

V gene: TRBV5-1
J gene: TRBJ2-3
CDR3 protein: CASSSAGGGTDTQYF

V gene: TRBV25-1
J gene: TRBJ1-2
CDR3 protein: CASSGPGQGNYGYTF